A selection of T cell receptor beta chains follows, all from one sample in a study of regulatory T cells in long-lasting Graves disease. Each CDR3 protein gets one entry after TCRdb re-called the multiplex PCR reads with MiXCR. In the table there are approximately 460,000 distinct CDR3 sequences, roughly 15% of which are singletons. The sample was also linked to a second study, of T cells in Graves' hyperthyroidism and ophthalmopathy.

The source material was peripheral blood mononuclear cells (PBMCs), sampled at new diagnosis, from a patient treated with antithyroid drugs. These receptors came from a woman in her thirties with Graves disease. Both conserved end residues are trimmed from each CDR3. Expanded clones are given a class, and other clones once, few, many or no size at all.

12 | TRBJ2-7 | few | TRBV6-5 | ASSYSVRGYEQY
13 | TRBJ2-1 | many | TRBV28 | ASRRIAGSYNEQF
12 | TRBJ2-1 | . | TRBV5-6 | ASSSRGLYNEQF
16 | TRBJ2-1 | many | TRBV20-1 | SARDPGASGGSYNEQF
10 | TRBJ2-7 | many | TRBV3-1 | ASSQTRYEQY
14 | TRBJ2-6 | few | TRBV7-9 | ASSLLGRSGANVLT
13 | TRBJ1-2 | many | TRBV7-2 | ASSDQVLLNYGYT
14 | TRBJ1-2 | . | TRBV6-2/TRBV6-3 | ASSYSRAFWDYGHT
10 | TRBJ1-4 | . | TRBV29-1 | SVELGDEKLF
13 | TRBJ1-6 | many | TRBV6-2/TRBV6-3 | ASGRRGGFNSPLH
14 | TRBJ2-2 | many | TRBV7-6 | ASSLAGGQYTGELF
12 | TRBJ2-5 | . | TRBV25-1 | ASSETGDAETQY
14 | TRBJ1-3 | few | TRBV11-2 | ASSFGRPSSGNTIY
16 | TRBJ2-1 | . | TRBV6-5 | ASSYSLGVPGSYNEQF
12 | TRBJ2-1 | . | TRBV19 | ASTPSGALNEQF
13 | TRBJ2-1 | many | TRBV30 | AWSVGLAGDNEQF
12 | TRBJ2-1 | . | TRBV28 | ASSGTSGRNEQF
11 | TRBJ2-1 | . | TRBV20-1 | SATYGRAYTVF
11 | TRBJ1-5 | many | TRBV3-1 | ASSQDGDQPQH
10 | TRBJ1-2 | many | TRBV11-3 | ASSRDGRGYT
13 | TRBJ2-1 | many | TRBV6-5 | ASSYGGNSYNEQF
12 | TRBJ2-1 | . | TRBV5-1 | ASSPSYRDHEQF
12 | TRBJ2-7 | . | TRBV4-1 | ASSQDTGEYEQY
11 | TRBJ1-1 | many | TRBV30 | AWSADMNTEAF
12 | TRBJ2-1 | few | TRBV12-3/TRBV12-4 | ASSQISGNNEQF
12 | TRBJ1-4 | few | TRBV15 | ATSASRFNEKLF
14 | TRBJ2-1 | many | TRBV2 | ASRLGGRASYNEQF
13 | TRBJ2-5 | few | TRBV10-3 | AISDGQKLQETQY
9 | TRBJ1-1 | many | TRBV2 | ASSEQPEAF
13 | TRBJ2-1 | few | TRBV19 | APRDRCGILNEQF
11 | TRBJ2-1 | many | TRBV5-8 | ASSLAEANEQF
13 | TRBJ2-7 | many | TRBV10-3 | AISDPWESSYEQY
15 | TRBJ2-3 | . | TRBV20-1 | SARLLGLAGGRDTQY
12 | TRBJ2-2 | . | TRBV27 | ASSPGQYTGELF
14 | TRBJ1-1 | few | TRBV5-6 | ASSLGGQGVFTEAF
14 | TRBJ2-1 | many | TRBV7-2 | ASSLEGTSGRNEQF
16 | TRBJ2-4 | . | TRBV15 | ATSRIGQASTAKNIQY
12 | TRBJ2-5 | many | TRBV7-2 | ASSPPMGQETQY
10 | TRBJ1-6 | . | TRBV28 | ATGSGNSPLH
10 | TRBJ2-3 | many | TRBV28 | ASSFVRTTQY